This is a list of T cell receptor beta chains from one sample in a study of blood T cell repertoires in COVID-19. TCRdb's table, derived via immunoSEQ multiplex PCR, lists solely in-frame clones and lacks some. This table has over 250,000 clones, just under 90% appearing once. Sequenced: peripheral blood. These receptors were taken from a woman in her 50s with COVID-19, enrolled during active disease. The CDR3 runs from the conserved cysteine through the conserved F or W. The order of the fields is D gene, J gene, CDR3 length, clone size, V gene, CDR3 DNA, CDR3 protein. D genes are given only for firm matches. Only part of the rows carry a size: once, few, many, or a class if the clone is expanded.

-	TRBJ1-1	13	once	TRBV19	TGTGCCAGTAGTATAGAAGGGAGTACCAAGGCTTTCTTT	CASSIEGSTKAFF
TRBD2	TRBJ2-1	15	once	TRBV7-3	TGTGCCAGCAGTGTTCAGGCGGGAGGTCAGAATGAGCAGTTCTTC	CASSVQAGGQNEQFF
-	TRBJ1-1	17	-	TRBV12-5	TGTGCTAGTGGGCGCTCCATCCCTCAGGGACTTAGCGCCGAAGCTTTCTTT	CASGRSIPQGLSAEAFF
TRBD2	TRBJ2-7	13	-	TRBV2	TGTGCCAGCAGGGGACTAGCGGGGGATTCCCCCAATTTC	CASRGLAGDSPNF
TRBD1	TRBJ1-2	16	-	TRBV5-1	TGCGCCAGCAGCTTGTCTGGGACAGGGGGCATCAATGGCTACACCTTC	CASSLSGTGGINGYTF
TRBD1	TRBJ1-1	16	-	TRBV18	TGTGCCAGCTCACCACCGGTCGGGACAGGGGGGACTGAAGCTTTCTTT	CASSPPVGTGGTEAFF
-	TRBJ2-2	14	-	TRBV6-1	TGTGCCAGCGGGGGCAGAGGGGGCACCGGGGAGCTGTTTTTT	CASGGRGGTGELFF
-	TRBJ2-1	17	-	TRBV24-1	TGTGCCACCAGTGACGCGGACAGATTCTTGAAGGGGAATGAGCAGTTCTTC	CATSDADRFLKGNEQFF
-	TRBJ2-2	21	few	TRBV9	TGTGCCAGCAGCGTAGTCCCATTTAGGGCGGGGAGTTTTGGAGTCACCGGGGAGCTGTTTTTT	CASSVVPFRAGSFGVTGELFF
TRBD1	TRBJ2-1	16	-	TRBV11-2	TGTGCCAGCAGCTCTGGACAGGGAAGCTCCTACAATGAGCAGTTCTTC	CASSSGQGSSYNEQFF